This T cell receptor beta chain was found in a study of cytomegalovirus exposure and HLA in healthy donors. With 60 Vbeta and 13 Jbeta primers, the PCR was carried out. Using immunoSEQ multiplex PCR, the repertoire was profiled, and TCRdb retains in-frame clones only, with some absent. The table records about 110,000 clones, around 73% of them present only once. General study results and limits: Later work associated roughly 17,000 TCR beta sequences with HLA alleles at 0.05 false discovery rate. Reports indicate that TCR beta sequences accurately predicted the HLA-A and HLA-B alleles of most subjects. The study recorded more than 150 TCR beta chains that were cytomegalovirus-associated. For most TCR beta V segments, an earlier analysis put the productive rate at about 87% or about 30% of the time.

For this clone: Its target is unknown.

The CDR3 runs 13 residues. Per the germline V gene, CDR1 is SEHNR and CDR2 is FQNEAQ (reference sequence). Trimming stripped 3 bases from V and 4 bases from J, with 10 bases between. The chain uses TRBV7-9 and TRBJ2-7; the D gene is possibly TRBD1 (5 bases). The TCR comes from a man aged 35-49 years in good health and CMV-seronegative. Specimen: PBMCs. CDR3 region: CASSFSGQYEQYF. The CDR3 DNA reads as TGTGCCAGCAGCTTCTCAGGGCAGTACGAGCAGTACTTC.